The clone carrying this T cell receptor (beta chain) was detected ten times or more. The antigen is undetermined. Looked up from germline, CDR1 is SGHAT and CDR2 is FQNNGV. V was cut by 1 base and J by 7 bases, with 11 bases left in between. The CDR3 spans 14 residues. This sample was taken from a study of regulatory T cells in long-lasting Graves disease. Building of the TCR beta libraries involved iRepertoire HTBI primers and Arm-PCR of CDR3 regions. TCRdb independently ran MiXCR on the multiplex PCR reads; one entry per CDR3 protein. The sample contains 300,000 to 400,000 distinct CDR3 sequences, over 15% of which appear only once. This sample's time point: newly diagnosed GD, antithyroid drugs for less than 3 months. PBMCs provided the RNA from which the TCR library was made. Notes on the study in general: Patients with persistent disease shared fewer than 3,500 public clonotypes, outpacing the roughly 970 shared by new patients.

J is TRBJ2-1 and V is TRBV11-2; TRBD2 is a possible D gene (5 bases). The sequencing used peripheral blood mononuclear cells (PBMCs), collected at new diagnosis, from a patient treated with antithyroid drugs. This TCR was sampled from a female donor with Graves disease. The CDR3 DNA is TGTGCCAGCAGCTTAGGGGGAGTAGGTAATGAGCAGTTCTTC. Encoded protein: CASSLGGVGNEQFF.